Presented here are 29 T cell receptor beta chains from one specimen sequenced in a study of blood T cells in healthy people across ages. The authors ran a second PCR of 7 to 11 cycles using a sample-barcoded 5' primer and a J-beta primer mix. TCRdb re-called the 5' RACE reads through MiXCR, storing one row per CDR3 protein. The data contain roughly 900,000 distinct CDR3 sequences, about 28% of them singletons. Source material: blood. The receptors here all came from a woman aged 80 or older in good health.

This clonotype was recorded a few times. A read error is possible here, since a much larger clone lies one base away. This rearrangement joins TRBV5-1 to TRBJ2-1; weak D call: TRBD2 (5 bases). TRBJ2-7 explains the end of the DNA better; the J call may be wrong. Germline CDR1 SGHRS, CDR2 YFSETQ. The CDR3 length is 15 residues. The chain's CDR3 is CASTTTGSSYNEQYF. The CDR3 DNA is TGCGCCAGCACAACAACGGGGAGCTCCTACAATGAGCAGTACTTC.

The DNA of the CDR3 is TGTGCCAGCAGCTTACAGGGACTAGCGGAAGAGACCCAGTACTTC. Amino acid sequence: CASSLQGLAEETQYF. The chain recombines TRBV7-2 with TRBJ2-5, with 11 positions matching TRBD2. Germline loops: CDR1 SGHTA, CDR2 FQGNSA. Trimming at V came to 2 bases and at J to 3 bases, leaving 2 bases not matched to a gene. The CDR3 covers 15 residues.

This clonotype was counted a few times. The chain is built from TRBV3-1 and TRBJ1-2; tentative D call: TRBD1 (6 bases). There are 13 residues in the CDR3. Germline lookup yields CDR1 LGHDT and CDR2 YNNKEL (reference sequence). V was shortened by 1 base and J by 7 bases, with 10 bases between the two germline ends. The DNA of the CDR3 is TGTGCCAGCAGCCAAGCAGGGGACATTGGCTACACCTTC. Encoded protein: CASSQAGDIGYTF.

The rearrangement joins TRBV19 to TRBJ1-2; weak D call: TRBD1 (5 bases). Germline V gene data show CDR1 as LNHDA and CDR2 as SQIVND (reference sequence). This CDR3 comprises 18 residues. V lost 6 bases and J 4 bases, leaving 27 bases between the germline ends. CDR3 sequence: CASSSGEAGSFFGYGYTF. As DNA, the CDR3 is TGTGCCAGTAGCTCGGGGGAGGCAGGAAGTTTTTTTGGCTATGGCTACACCTTC.

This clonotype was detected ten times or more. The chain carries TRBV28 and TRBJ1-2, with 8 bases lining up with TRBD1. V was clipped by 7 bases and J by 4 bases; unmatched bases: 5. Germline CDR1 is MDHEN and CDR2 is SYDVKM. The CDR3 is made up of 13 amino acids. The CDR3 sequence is CASTTDRGYGYTF. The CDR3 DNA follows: TGTGCCAGCACTACCGACAGGGGCTATGGCTACACCTTC.

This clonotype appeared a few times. This CDR3 is CASRPYRETSYEQYF. The CDR3 DNA reads TGTGCCAGCAGACCGTACAGGGAGACTTCCTACGAGCAGTACTTC. The gene calls are TRBV21-1 and TRBJ2-7. TRBV21-1 is listed as a pseudogene. CDR3 length: 15 residues.

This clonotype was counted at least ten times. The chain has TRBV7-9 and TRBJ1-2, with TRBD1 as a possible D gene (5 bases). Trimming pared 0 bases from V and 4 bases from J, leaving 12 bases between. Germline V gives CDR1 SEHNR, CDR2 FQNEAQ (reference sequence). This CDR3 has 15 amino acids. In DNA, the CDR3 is TGTGCCAGCAGCTTAGCCGGGGGAGTAGGCTATGGCTACACCTTC. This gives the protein CASSLAGGVGYGYTF.

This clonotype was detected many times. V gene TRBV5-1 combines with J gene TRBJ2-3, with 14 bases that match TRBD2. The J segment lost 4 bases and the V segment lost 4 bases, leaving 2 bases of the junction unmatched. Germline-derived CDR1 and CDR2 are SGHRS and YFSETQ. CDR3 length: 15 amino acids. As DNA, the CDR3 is TGCGCCAGCAGCATGGGACTAGCGGGGGCAGATACGCAGTATTTT. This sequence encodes CASSMGLAGADTQYF.

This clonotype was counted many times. CDR3 bases: TGTGCCAGCAGCGCGCAACGGACAGGGGACTATGGCTACACCTTC. This codes for CASSAQRTGDYGYTF. The chain is built from TRBV25-1 and TRBJ1-2; TRBD1 aligns across 9 bases. V lost 6 bases, J lost 3 bases, and 8 bases stayed unmatched. The V gene's germline CDR1 is MGHDK and CDR2 SYGVNS. The CDR3 contains 15 residues.

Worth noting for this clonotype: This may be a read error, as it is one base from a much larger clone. The CDR3 here is CASSYSDRRQSQHF. The CDR3 DNA sequence: TGTGCCAGCAGTTACTCGGACAGAAGGCAGTCCCAGCATTTT. The chain is built from TRBV6-2 or TRBV6-3 and TRBJ1-5; maybe TRBD1 (6 bases). The CDR3 is 14 residues long. V lost 0 bases to trimming and J lost 11 bases, with 14 bases between them. Germline V gene sequence: CDR1 MNHEY, CDR2 SVGEGT.

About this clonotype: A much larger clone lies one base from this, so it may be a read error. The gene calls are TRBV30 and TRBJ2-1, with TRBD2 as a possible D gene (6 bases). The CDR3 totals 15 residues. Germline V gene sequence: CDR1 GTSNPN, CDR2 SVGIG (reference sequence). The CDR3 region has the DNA TGTGCCTGGAGCCCCCTTGGCGGGGTATACAATGAGCGGTTCTTC. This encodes CAWSPLGGVYNERFF.

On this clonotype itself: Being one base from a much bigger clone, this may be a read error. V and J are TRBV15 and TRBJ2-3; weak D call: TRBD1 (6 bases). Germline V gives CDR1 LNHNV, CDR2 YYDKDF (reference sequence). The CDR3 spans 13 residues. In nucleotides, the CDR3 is TGTGTCACCAGCAGAGACAGGATAGATACGCAGTATTTT. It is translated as CVTSRDRIDTQYF.

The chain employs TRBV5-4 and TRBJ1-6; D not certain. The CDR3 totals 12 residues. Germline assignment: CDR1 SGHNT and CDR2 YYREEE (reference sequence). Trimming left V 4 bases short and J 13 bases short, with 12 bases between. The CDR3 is CASSGVGGPLHF. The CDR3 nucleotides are TGTGCCAGCAGCGGGGTCGGAGGCCCCCTCCACTTT.

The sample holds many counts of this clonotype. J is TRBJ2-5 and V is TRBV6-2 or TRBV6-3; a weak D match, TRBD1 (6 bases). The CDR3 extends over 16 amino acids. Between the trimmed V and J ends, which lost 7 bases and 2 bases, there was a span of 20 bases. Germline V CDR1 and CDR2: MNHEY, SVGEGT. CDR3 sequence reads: CASNRQGNTGQETQYF. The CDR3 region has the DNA TGTGCCAGCAACCGTCAGGGCAACACAGGGCAAGAGACCCAGTACTTC.

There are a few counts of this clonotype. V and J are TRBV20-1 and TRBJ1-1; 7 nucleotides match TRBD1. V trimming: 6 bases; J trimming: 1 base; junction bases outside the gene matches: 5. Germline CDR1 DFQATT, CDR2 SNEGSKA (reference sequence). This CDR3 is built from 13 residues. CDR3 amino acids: CSARGGWNTEAFF. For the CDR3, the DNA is TGCAGTGCCCGAGGGGGCTGGAACACTGAAGCTTTCTTT.

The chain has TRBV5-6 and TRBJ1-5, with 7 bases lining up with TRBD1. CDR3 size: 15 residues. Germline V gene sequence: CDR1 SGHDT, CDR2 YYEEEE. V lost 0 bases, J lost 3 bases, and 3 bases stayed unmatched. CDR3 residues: CASSLGDRDNQPQHF. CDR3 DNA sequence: TGTGCCAGCAGCTTGGGCGACAGGGACAATCAGCCCCAGCATTTT.

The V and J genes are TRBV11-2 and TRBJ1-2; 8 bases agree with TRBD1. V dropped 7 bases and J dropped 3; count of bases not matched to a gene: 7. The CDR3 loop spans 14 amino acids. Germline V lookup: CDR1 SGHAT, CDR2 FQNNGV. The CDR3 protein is CASTLQGGYYGYTF. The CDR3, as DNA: TGTGCCAGCACCCTACAGGGGGGGTACTATGGCTACACCTTC.

CDR3 coding DNA: TGCGCCAGCAGCCCAGCCACCCTCTCCTACGAGCAGTACTTC. This encodes CASSPATLSYEQYF. This sequence joins TRBV4-3 and TRBJ2-7; D call uncertain. There are 14 residues in the CDR3. Deletions cut 4 bases from V and 0 bases from J, with 10 bases between. CDR1 LGHNA and CDR2 YSLEER come from the germline V gene.

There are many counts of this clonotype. CDR3 protein: CSVELGYTF. CDR3 coding DNA: TGCAGCGTTGAATTGGGCTACACCTTC. J is TRBJ1-2 and V is TRBV29-1; no firm D call. Trimming removed 2 bases from V and 8 bases from J, with 3 bases in between. CDR3 length equals 9 residues. The germline CDR1 and CDR2 sequences are SQVTM and ANQGSEA.

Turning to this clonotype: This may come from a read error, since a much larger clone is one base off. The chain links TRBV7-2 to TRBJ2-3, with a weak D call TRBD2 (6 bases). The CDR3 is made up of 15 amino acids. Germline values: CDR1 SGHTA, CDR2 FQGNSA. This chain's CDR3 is CASSPIGGRTDTRYF. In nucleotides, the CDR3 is TGTGCCAGCAGCCCAATCGGGGGAAGAACAGATACGCGGTATTTT.

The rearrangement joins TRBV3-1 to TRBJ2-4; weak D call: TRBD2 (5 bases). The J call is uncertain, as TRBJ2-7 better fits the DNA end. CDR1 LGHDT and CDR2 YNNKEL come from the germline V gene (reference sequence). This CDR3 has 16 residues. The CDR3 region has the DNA TGTGCCAGCAGCCAAGATCTTTCGGGAATGGACTACGAGCAGTACTTC. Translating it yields CASSQDLSGMDYEQYF.

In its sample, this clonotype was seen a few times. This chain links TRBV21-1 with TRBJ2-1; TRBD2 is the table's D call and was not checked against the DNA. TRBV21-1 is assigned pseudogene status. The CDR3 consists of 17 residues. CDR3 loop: CASSKRTSGPAGGEQFF. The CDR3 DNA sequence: TGTGCCAGCAGCAAGAGGACTAGCGGTCCGGCAGGGGGTGAGCAGTTCTTC.

CDR3 loop: CASRRSMNTEAFF. The CDR3 coding sequence is TGTGCCAGCAGGCGGAGTATGAACACTGAAGCTTTCTTT. This chain joins TRBV27 and TRBJ1-1; the D is unclear. The CDR3 consists of 13 residues. Germline-derived CDR1 and CDR2 are MNHEY and SMNVEV (reference sequence). Trimming stripped 6 bases from V and 0 bases from J, with 8 bases between.

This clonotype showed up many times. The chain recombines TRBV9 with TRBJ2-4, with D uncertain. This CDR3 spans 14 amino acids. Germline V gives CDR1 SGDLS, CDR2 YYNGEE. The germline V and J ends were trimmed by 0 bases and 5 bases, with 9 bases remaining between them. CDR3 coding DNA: TGTGCCAGCAGCGTAGGAGGCACCCAAAACATTCAGTACTTC. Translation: CASSVGGTQNIQYF.

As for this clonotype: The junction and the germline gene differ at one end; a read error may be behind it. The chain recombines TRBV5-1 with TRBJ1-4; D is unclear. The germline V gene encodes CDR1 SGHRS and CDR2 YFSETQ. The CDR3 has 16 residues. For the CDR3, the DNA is TGCGCCAGCAGCTTGGATGCGGGGAGTACAAATGAAAGACTGTTTTTT. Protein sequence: CASSLDAGSTNERLFF.

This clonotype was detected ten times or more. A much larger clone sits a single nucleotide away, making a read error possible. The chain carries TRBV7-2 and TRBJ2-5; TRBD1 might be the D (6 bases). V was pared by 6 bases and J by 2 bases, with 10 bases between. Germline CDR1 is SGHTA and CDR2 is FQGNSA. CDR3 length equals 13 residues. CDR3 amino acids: CASSYRVQETQYF. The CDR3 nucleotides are TGTGCCAGCAGTTACAGGGTACAAGAGACCCAGTACTTC.

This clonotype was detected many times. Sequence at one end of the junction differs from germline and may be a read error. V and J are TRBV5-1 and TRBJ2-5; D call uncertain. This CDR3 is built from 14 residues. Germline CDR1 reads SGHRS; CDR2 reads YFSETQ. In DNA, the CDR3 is TGTGCCAGCAGTTTAGGACGGCCTGAAGAGACCCAGTACTTC. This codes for CASSLGRPEETQYF.

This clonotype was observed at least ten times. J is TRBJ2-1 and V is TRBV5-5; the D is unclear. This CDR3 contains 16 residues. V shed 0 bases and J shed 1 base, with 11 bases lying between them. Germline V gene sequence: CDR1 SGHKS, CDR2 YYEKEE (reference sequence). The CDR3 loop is CASSLAPELSYNEQFF. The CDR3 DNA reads TGTGCCAGCAGCTTGGCCCCGGAATTATCCTACAATGAGCAGTTCTTC.

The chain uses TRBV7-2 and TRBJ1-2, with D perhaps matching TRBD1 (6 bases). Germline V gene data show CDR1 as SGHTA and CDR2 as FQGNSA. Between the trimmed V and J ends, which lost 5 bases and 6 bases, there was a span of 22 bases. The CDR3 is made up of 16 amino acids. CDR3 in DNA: TGTGCCAGCAGCCAAAATTTGATAACAGGGTCAAATGGCTACACCTTC. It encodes CASSQNLITGSNGYTF. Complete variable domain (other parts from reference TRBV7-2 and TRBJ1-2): GAGVSQSPSNKVTEKGKDVELRCDPISGHTALYWYRQSLGQGLEFLIYFQGNSAPDKSGLPSDRFSAERTGGSVSTLTIQRTQQEDSAVYLCASSQNLITGSNGYTFGSGTRLTVV.